This T cell receptor beta chain is drawn from a study of vaccination and CD4 T cells after COVID-19. Study information: At a median about 95 days (range 35 to 161) after diagnosis, post-COVID samples were drawn. Overlapping spike pools from SARS-CoV-2 and HCoV-NL63, HCoV-OC43 and HCoV-229E served as culture stimuli.

Trimming took off 5 bases at V and 0 bases at J, with 17 bases between the two ends. The CDR3 contains 17 residues. Germline CDR1 MNHEY, CDR2 SMNVEV (reference sequence). The Oncomine TCR Beta short-read assay sequenced DNA from cultured CD4+ T cells. Each CDR3 protein gets one entry after TCRdb re-called the PCR reads with MiXCR. This sample has about 11,000 distinct CDR3 sequences; approximately 80% occur once, and the top ten carry roughly 18%. For this clonotype: Its antigen is not known.

Treatment specified: roughly 11-day PBMC culture with coronavirus spike peptide pools or control peptides (ViraFEST assay). Positive PCR dates covered March to December 2020, before US Alpha, Beta and Delta variants. Findings of the study overall: Convalescent patients' vaccine-specific clones were spike mono-reactive in 304 of 307 cases.

The specimen was CD4+ T cells from blood, cultured in vitro. The chain joins TRBV27 to TRBJ1-5; possible D gene TRBD1, 5 bases. This sequence originates from a human donor who had recovered from COVID-19. In DNA form, the CDR3 reads TGTGCCAGCAGTCCGACCCGCGGGGGTTATAGCAATCAGCCCCAGCATTTT. Encoded protein: CASSPTRGGYSNQPQHF.